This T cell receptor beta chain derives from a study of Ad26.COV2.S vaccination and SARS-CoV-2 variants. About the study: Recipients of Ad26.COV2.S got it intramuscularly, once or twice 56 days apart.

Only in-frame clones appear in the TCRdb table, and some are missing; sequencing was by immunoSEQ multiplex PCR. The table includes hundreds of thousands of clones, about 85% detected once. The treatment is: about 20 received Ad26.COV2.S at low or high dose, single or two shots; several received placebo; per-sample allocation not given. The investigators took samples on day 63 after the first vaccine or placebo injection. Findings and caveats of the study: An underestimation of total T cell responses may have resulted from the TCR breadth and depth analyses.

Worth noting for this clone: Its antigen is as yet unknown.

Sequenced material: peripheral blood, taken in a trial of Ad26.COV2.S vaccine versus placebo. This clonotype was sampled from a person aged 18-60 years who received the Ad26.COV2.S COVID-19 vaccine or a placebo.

CDR3 region: CASSPDRIYEQYF. As DNA, the CDR3 is TGTGCCAGCAGTCCAGACAGGATCTACGAGCAGTACTTC. The chain links TRBV2 to TRBJ2-7; D may be TRBD1 (6 bases). The germline gives CDR1 SNHLY, CDR2 FYNNEI. Trimming took off 5 bases at V and 3 bases at J, with 11 bases between the two ends. The CDR3 is 13 amino acids.